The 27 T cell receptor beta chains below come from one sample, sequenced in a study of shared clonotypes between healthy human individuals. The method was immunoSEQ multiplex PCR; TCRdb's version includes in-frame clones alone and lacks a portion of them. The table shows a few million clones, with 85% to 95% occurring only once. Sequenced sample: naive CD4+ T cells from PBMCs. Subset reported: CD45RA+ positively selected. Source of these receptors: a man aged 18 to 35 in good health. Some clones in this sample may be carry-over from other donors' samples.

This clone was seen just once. This chain's CDR3 is CASSVVEREGTQYF. CDR3 DNA sequence: TGTGCCAGCAGCGTAGTCGAGCGGGAAGGTACGCAGTATTTT. The chain has TRBV9 and TRBJ2-3; 7 bases fit TRBD2. V trimming: 0 bases; J trimming: 8 bases; junction bases outside the gene matches: 6. Germline V CDR1 and CDR2: SGDLS, YYNGEE. The CDR3 is 14 residues long.

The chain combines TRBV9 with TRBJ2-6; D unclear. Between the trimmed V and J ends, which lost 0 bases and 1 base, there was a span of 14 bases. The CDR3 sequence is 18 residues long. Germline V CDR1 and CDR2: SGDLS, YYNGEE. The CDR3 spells CASSVVVGLGSGANVLTF. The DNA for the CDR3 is TGTGCCAGCAGCGTAGTCGTAGGGCTGGGGTCTGGGGCCAACGTCCTGACTTTC.

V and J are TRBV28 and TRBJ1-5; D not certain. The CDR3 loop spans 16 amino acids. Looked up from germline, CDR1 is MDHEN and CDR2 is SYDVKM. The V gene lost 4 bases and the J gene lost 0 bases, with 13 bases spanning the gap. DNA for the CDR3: TGTGCCAGCAGTTCCCAGTCCCCGTCTAGCAATCAGCCCCAGCATTTT. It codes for CASSSQSPSSNQPQHF.

CDR3 in DNA: TGCAGCGCCGACCGAGGGATGAACACCGGGGAGCTGTTTTTT. Translating gives CSADRGMNTGELFF. The chain combines TRBV29-1 with TRBJ2-2; D might be TRBD2 (5 bases). This CDR3 spans 14 amino acids. Germline CDR1 SQVTM, CDR2 ANQGSEA. The ends were cut back, 7 bases at V and 1 base at J, with 13 bases in the middle.

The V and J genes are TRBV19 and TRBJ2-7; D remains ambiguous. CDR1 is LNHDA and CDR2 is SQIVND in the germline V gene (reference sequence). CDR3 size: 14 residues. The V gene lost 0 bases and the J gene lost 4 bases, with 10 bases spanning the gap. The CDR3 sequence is CASSIDRHSYEQYF. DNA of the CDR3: TGTGCCAGTAGTATAGATCGTCACTCGTACGAGCAGTACTTC. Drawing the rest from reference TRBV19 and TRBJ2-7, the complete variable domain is DGGITQSPKYLFRKEGQNVTLSCEQNLNHDAMYWYRQDPGQGLRLIYYSQIVNDFQKGDIAEGYSVSREKKESFPLTVTSAQKNPTAFYLCASSIDRHSYEQYFGPGTRLTVT.

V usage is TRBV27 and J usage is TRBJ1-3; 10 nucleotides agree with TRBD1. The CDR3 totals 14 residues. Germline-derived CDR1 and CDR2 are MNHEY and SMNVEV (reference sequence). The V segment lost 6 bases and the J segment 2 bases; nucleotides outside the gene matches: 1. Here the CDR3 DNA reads TGTGCCAGCAGGGGGACAGGGGCTGGAAACACCATATATTTT. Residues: CASRGTGAGNTIYF.

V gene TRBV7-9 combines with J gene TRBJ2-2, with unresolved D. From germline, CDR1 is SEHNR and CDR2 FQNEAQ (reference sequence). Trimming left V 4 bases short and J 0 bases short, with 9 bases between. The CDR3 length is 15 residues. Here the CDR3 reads CASSSQIANTGELFF. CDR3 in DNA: TGTGCCAGCAGCTCTCAAATTGCGAACACCGGGGAGCTGTTTTTT.

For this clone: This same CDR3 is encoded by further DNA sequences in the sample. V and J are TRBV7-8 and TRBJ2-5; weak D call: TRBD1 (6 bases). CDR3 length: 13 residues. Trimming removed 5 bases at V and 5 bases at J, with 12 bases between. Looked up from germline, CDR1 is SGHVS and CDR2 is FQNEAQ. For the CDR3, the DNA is TGTGCCAGCAGCCTTGCAGGGGCGGAGACCCAGTACTTC. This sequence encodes CASSLAGAETQYF. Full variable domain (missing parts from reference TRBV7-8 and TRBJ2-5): GAGVSQSPRYKVAKRGQDVALRCDPISGHVSLFWYQQALGQGPEFLTYFQNEAQLDKSGLPSDRFFAERPEGSVSTLKIQRTQQEDSAVYLCASSLAGAETQYFGPGTRLLVL.

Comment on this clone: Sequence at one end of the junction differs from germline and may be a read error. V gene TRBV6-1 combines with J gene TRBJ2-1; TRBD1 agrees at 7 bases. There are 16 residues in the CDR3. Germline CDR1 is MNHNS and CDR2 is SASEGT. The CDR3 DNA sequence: TGTGCCAGCAGTCAAGCAGGGGGTCCCTCCTACAATGAGCAGTTCTTC. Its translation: CASSQAGGPSYNEQFF.

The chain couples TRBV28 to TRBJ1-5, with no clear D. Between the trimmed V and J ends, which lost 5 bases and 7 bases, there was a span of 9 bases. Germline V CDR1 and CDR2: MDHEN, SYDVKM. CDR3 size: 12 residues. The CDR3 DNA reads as TGTGCCAGCAGTCGCATAGGCCAGCCCCAGCATTTT. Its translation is CASSRIGQPQHF.

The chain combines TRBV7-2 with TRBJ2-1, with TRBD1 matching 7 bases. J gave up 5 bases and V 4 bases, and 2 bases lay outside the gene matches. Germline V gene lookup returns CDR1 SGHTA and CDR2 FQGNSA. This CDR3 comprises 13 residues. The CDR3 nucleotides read TGTGCCAGCAGCTCGGGACAGAACAATGAGCAGTTCTTC. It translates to CASSSGQNNEQFF.

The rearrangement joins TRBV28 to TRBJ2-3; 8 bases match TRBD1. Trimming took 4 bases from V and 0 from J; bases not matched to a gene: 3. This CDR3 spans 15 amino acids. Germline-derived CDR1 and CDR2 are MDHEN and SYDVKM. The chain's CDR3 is CASSSGQASTDTQYF. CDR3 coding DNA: TGTGCCAGCAGTTCGGGACAGGCGAGCACAGATACGCAGTATTTT.

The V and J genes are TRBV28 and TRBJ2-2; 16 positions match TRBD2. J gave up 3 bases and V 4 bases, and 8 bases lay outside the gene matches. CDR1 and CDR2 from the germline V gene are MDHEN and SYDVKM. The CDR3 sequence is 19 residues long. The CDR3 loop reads CASSSGGLAGGDDTGELFF. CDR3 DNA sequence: TGTGCCAGCAGTTCTGGGGGACTAGCGGGAGGGGACGACACCGGGGAGCTGTTTTTT.

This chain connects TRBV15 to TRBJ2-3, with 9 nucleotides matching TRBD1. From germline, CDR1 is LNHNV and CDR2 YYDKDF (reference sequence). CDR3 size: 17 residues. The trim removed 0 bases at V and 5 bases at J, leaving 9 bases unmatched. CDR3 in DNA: TGTGCCACCAGCAGAGATCAGATGTACAGGGGGCAAGATACGCAGTATTTT. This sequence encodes CATSRDQMYRGQDTQYF.

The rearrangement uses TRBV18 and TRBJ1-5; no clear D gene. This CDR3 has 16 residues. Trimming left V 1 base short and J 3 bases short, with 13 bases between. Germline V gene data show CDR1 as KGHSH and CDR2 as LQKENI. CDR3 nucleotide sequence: TGTGCCAGCTCACCACTTATACCAGGACCCAATCAGCCCCAGCATTTT. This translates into CASSPLIPGPNQPQHF.

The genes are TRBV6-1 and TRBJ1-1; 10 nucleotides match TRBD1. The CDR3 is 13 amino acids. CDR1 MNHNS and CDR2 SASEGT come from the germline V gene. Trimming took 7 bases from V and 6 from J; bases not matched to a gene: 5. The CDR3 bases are TGTGCCAGCAATAGACAGGGGGCCGCTGAAGCTTTCTTT. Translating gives CASNRQGAAEAFF.

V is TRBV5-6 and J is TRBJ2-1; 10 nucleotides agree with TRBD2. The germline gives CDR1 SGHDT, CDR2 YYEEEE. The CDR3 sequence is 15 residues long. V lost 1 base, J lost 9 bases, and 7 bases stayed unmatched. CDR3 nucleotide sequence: TGTGCCAGCAGCTTGTGGCTAGCGGGAGCCGGTGAGCAGTTCTTC. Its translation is CASSLWLAGAGEQFF.

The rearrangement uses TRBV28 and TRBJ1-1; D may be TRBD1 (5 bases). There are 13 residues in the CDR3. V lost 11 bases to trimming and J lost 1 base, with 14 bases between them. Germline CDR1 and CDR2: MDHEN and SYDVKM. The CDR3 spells CAGLGRANTEAFF. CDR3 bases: TGTGCCGGTCTGGGACGGGCGAACACTGAAGCTTTCTTT.

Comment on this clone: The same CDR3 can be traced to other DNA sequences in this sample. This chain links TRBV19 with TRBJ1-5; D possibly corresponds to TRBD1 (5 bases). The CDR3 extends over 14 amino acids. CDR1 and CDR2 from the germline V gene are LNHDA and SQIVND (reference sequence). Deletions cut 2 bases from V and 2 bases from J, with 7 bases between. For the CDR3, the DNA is TGTGCCAGTAGTATATGGGGCGGCAATCAGCCCCAGCATTTT. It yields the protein CASSIWGGNQPQHF.

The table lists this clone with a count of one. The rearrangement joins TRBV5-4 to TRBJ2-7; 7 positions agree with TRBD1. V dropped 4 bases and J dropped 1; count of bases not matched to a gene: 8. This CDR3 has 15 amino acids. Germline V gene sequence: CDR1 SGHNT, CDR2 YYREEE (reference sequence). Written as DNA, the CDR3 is TGTGCCAGCAGCGGGGCCGGGACAGAATCCTACGAGCAGTACTTC. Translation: CASSGAGTESYEQYF.

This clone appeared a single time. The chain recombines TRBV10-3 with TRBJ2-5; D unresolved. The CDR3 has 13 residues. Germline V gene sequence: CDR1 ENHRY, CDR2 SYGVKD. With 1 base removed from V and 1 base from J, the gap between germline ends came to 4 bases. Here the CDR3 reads CAISEYIQETQYF. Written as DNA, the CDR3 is TGTGCCATCAGTGAGTACATCCAAGAGACCCAGTACTTC.

The CDR3 sequence is CASSLPQRNEQFF. CDR3 bases: TGTGCCAGCAGCTTGCCGCAGCGCAATGAGCAGTTCTTC. J is TRBJ2-1 and V is TRBV5-6; D not certain. Germline-derived CDR1 and CDR2 are SGHDT and YYEEEE. Trimming shortened V by 1 base and J by 6 bases, and 8 bases separated the two germline ends. CDR3 length: 13 amino acids.

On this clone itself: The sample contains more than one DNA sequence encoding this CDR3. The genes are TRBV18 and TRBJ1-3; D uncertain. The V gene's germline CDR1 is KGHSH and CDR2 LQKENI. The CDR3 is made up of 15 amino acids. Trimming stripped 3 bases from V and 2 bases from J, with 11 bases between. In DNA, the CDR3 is TGTGCCAGCTCACCCCCCTCGGGGACTGGAAACACCATATATTTT. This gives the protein CASSPPSGTGNTIYF.

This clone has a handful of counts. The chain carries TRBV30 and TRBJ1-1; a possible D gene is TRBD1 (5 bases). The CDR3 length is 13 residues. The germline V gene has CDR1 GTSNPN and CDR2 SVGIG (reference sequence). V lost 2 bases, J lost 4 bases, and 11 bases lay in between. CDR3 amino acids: CAWSLGAATEAFF. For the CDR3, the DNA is TGTGCCTGGAGTTTAGGGGCGGCCACTGAAGCTTTCTTT. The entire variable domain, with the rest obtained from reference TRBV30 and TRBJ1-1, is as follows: SQTIHQWPATLVQPVGSPLSLECTVEGTSNPNLYWYRQAAGRGLQLLFYSVGIGQISSEVPQNLSASRPQDRQFILSSKKLLLSDSGFYLCAWSLGAATEAFFGQGTRLTVV.

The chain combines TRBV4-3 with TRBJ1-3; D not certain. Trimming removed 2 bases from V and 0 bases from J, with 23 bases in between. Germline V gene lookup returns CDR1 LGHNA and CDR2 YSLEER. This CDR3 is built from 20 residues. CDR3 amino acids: CASSQTGITTGQHSGNTIYF. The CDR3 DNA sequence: TGCGCCAGCAGCCAAACGGGGATTACAACGGGCCAACACTCTGGAAACACCATATATTTT.

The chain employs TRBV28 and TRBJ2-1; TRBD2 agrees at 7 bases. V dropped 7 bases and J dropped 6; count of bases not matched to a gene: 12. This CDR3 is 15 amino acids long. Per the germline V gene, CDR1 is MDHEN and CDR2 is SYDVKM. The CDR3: CASNPDAGTTNEQFF. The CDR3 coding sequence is TGTGCCAGCAACCCAGACGCGGGGACTACCAATGAGCAGTTCTTC. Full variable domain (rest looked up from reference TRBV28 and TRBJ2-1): DVKVTQSSRYLVKRTGEKVFLECVQDMDHENMFWYRQDPGLGLRLIYFSYDVKMKEKGDIPEGYSVSREKKERFSLILESASTNQTSMYLCASNPDAGTTNEQFFGPGTRLTVL.

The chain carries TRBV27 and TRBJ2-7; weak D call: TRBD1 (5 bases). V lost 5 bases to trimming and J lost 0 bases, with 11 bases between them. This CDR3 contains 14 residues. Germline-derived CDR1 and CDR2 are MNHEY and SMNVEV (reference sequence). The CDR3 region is CASSPRQSSYEQYF. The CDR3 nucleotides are TGTGCCAGCAGTCCTAGACAGAGCTCCTACGAGCAGTACTTC.